This paragraph covers one T cell receptor beta chain sequence. Its cognate antigen has yet to be identified. No base-level quality is on record; no much larger clone is a single base apart. CDR1 MRHNA and CDR2 SNTAGT were looked up in the germline V gene. V was cut back by 8 bases and J by 0 bases, leaving a gap of 11 bases between them. The CDR3 goes from the cysteine to the phenylalanine over 15 residues. The kept DNA is CDR3 alone, 45 bases in frame from the first base. The source of the sample is a study of T cell responses to AZD1222 COVID-19 vaccine (dated by TCRdb to 2020 to 2023). Looking at the study overall: AZD1222 recipients with second doses at about 4 weeks or about 12 weeks were pooled, because spike-specific TCR depth and breadth did not differ between schedules. A total of 230 to 250 trial participants underwent TCR sequencing, of whom some 210 received two doses of AZD1222 and around 26 received two doses of the MenACWY control vaccine. Enrollment into the trials was organized by age into subgroups of 18-55, 56-69 and 70-plus years, and those subgroups contained approximately 150, 30 and 60 TCR-sequenced participants, respectively.

Study-wide findings and limitations: A significant rise in spike-specific TCR breadth and depth was observed after two AZD1222 doses relative to day 0 and relative to MenACWY recipients. Reportedly, close to half of the unique spike-specific TCRs recognized epitopes lying outside the regions that are mutated in the B.1.351 and B.1.1.7 variants. Because no samples from the day 14 peak response were available, repertoires could be characterized only after the peak T cell response. Vaccine-associated CD4 TCRs spanned the whole spike protein, with dominant responses in regions 160-218 and 743-854. In the small 56-69-year group, the increase in depth fell short of significance, most likely because of low power. Conclusions about previously exposed vaccinees are limited, since just six or seven AZD1222 recipients were seropositive for SARS-CoV-2 at baseline. Participants were mostly white British, with more females than males. The authors suggested clonal diversity may have been underestimated.

The CDR3 regions of human TCRbeta chains were analyzed by immunosequencing. In the paper's pipeline: TCRs in the repertoires were compared against a reference library of SARS-CoV-2-specific TCRs that had been generated with the MIRA antigen-specificity platform. Breadth was defined as the fraction of unique TCRs that were SARS-CoV-2-associated, and depth was defined as the fraction of total T cells that were SARS-CoV-2-associated. Using the MIRA data, each spike-specific TCR was mapped to the spike region that the TCR reacts to and placed in a CD4 or CD8 class. Log10-transformed breadth and depth values were compared by one-way ANOVA with Sidak's multiple comparisons tests. TCRdb stores this immuneACCESS table with in-frame sequences only. Part of the clones is absent; in the studies checked, under half of the shortfall reflects unresolved V genes, and no reason is known for the rest. D and trimming come from the DNA, and the V and J calls and clone size come from that table. The sample records some 80,000 clones, just under 90% of which are singletons. The ten largest clones take up roughly 5.6% of the sample.

This specimen's time point label, interpreted: baseline before first vaccination. Vaccinee samples were obtained from the UK trials COV001 and COV002, which included a single-blind randomized controlled phase 2/3 trial of AZD1222 (ChAdOx1 nCoV-19) in healthy adults. Trial participant PBMC samples were collected at day 0 and day 28 after the second dose for TCRbeta chain sequencing. The receptor was derived from an adult in good health. The starting material was peripheral blood, obtained on day 0 of AZD1222 vaccination. The sequence is built from TRBV6-4 and TRBJ1-6, with no D gene named confidently. CDR3 reads: CASWATSSYNSPLHF. The bases read TGTGCCAGCTGGGCGACGAGCTCCTATAATTCACCCCTCCACTTT.